The TCR beta chain under discussion was sequenced for a study of blood T cell repertoires in COVID-19. Study-wide context: PBMCs, B-cell-depleted T cells, or T cells provided the cDNA or gDNA that made up the material.

Study processing details: Amplification with reference gene primers provided the estimates of nucleated cell counts. The method was immunoSEQ multiplex PCR; TCRdb's version includes in-frame clones alone and lacks a portion of them. Clone size and V and J calls were adopted from that table, with D and trimming inferred from the DNA. The profile shows some 270,000 clones, about 85% of them singletons. Losses at the gene ends were 4 bases for V and 4 bases for J; bases not matched to a gene: 6. The CDR3 is 14 amino acids. Germline CDR1 and CDR2: LGHDT and YNNKEL (reference sequence). Followed over time, Seattle patients had been enrolled while infection was active.

The sequenced sample was peripheral blood. The chain employs TRBV3-1 (or the pseudogene TRBV3-2) and TRBJ1-1; 7 positions match TRBD1. This TCR came from a human donor with COVID-19, enrolled during active disease. The donor label of this sample is uncertain. The CDR3, as DNA: TGTGCCAGCAGCCTCCGACAGGGTCCCACTGAAGCTTTCTTT. As protein: CASSLRQGPTEAFF.